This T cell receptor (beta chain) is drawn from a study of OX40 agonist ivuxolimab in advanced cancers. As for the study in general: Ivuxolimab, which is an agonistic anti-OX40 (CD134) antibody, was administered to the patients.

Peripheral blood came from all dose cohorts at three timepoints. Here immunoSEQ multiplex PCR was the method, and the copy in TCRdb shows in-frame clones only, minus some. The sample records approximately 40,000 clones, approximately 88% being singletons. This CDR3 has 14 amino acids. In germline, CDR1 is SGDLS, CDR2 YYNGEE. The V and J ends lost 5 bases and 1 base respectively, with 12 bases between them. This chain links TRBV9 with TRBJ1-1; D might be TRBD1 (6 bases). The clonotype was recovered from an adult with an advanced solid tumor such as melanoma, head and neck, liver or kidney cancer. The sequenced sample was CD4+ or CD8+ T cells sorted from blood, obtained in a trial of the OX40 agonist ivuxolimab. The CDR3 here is CASRAGVGNTEAFF. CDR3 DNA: TGTGCCAGCAGAGCAGGGGTGGGGAACACTGAAGCTTTCTTT.